This T cell receptor beta chain was identified in a study of technical replicates of blood from several donors (dated by TCRdb to between 2016 and 2019). Regarding this clone: No cognate antigen has been identified for it. No base quality values were provided; no much bigger clone lies one nucleotide off.

The library was obtained by the immunoSEQ multiplex PCR assay. Held by TCRdb, this immuneACCESS table contains in-frame sequences only and omits some clones. Under half of the omission traces to an unresolved V gene where checked; the cause of the rest is unknown. In this sample the table shows tens of thousands of clones, 92% of which occur a single time. Roughly 0.4% of the sample belongs to the ten largest clones. The V end loses 1 base and the J end loses 6 bases, and a stretch of 13 bases separates them. Reading the germline V gene gives CDR1 SGHAT and CDR2 FQNNGV. The CDR3, cysteine through phenylalanine, is 15 amino acids long. Just CDR3 DNA is preserved here, 45 bases in frame from base 1.

The chain couples TRBV11-2 to TRBJ2-4; TRBD1 is possibly the D segment (5 matching bases). The receptor's source is a human donor in good health. Sequenced sample: T cells isolated from PBMCs. At the DNA level, the sequence is TGTGCCAGCAGCTTAGTAACAGGCCTCAGAAACATTCAGTACTTC. This is translated as CASSLVTGLRNIQYF.